Presented here are 10 T cell receptor beta chains from one specimen sequenced in a study of OX40 agonist ivuxolimab in advanced cancers. Clones were sequenced by immunoSEQ multiplex PCR, and TCRdb holds only the in-frame ones, with some missing. The table shows 80,000 to 100,000 clones, with around 90% occurring only once. The sequences come from CD4+ or CD8+ T cells sorted from blood, collected in a trial of the OX40 agonist ivuxolimab. Receptors originate from an adult with an advanced solid tumor such as melanoma, head and neck, liver or kidney cancer.

The V and J genes are TRBV10-2 and TRBJ1-5, with a weak D call TRBD1 (5 bases). V gave up 8 bases and J gave up 0 bases, with 8 bases separating them. The V gene's germline CDR1 is WSHSY and CDR2 SAAADI. The CDR3 is 13 residues long. CDR3 amino acids: CASRQNSNQPQHF. The CDR3 DNA reads TGCGCCAGCCGACAGAATAGCAATCAGCCCCAGCATTTT.

The chain carries TRBV4-2 and TRBJ2-1; D remains unclear. CDR3 length equals 14 residues. CDR1 is LGHNA and CDR2 is YNFKEQ in the germline V gene. Trimming shortened V by 0 bases and J by 6 bases, and 9 bases separated the two germline ends. CDR3: CASSQESVRNEQFF. Written as DNA, the CDR3 is TGTGCCAGCAGCCAAGAATCCGTACGCAATGAGCAGTTCTTC.

The chain joins TRBV11-3 to TRBJ2-2, with TRBD1 identical over 8 bases. The CDR3 totals 15 residues. Trimming removed 5 bases from V and 2 bases from J; junction bases left unmatched: 4. Germline V gene sequence: CDR1 SGHNT, CDR2 YENEEA. CDR3 residues: CASSRTGSNTGELFF. In DNA, the CDR3 is TGTGCCAGCAGCCGGACAGGGAGTAACACCGGGGAGCTGTTTTTT.

This sequence joins TRBV30 and TRBJ1-1; D is ambiguous. Germline CDR1 reads GTSNPN; CDR2 reads SVGIG (reference sequence). This CDR3 comprises 11 residues. Trimming shortened V by 2 bases and J by 5 bases, and 6 bases separated the two germline ends. CDR3 sequence: CAWSTGTEAFF. In DNA, the CDR3 is TGTGCCTGGAGTACCGGTACTGAAGCTTTCTTT.

The chain recombines TRBV5-1 with TRBJ2-7; a possible D gene is TRBD2 (6 bases). Deletions cut 4 bases from V and 5 bases from J, with 16 bases between. This CDR3 has 14 amino acids. Germline values: CDR1 SGHRS, CDR2 YFSETQ. In DNA, the CDR3 is TGCGCCAGCAGCGGCGGGACTCCGCGTGACGAGCAGTACTTC. Its translation: CASSGGTPRDEQYF.

The rearrangement joins TRBV2 to TRBJ2-7, with D possibly TRBD2 on 6 matching bases. Trimming left V 3 bases short and J 2 bases short, with 8 bases between. Germline CDR1 reads SNHLY; CDR2 reads FYNNEI. CDR3 length: 13 residues. Here the CDR3 DNA reads TGTGCCAGCAGTGAGGAGCGGGCCTACGAGCAGTACTTC. It encodes CASSEERAYEQYF.

This clone was found once. The J gene is TRBJ2-2, the V gene TRBV9; D ambiguous. The CDR3 runs to 13 residues. CDR1 SGDLS and CDR2 YYNGEE come from the germline V gene. Trimming shortened V by 7 bases and J by 0 bases, and 7 bases separated the two germline ends. The CDR3 region is CASGQTNTGELFF. CDR3 DNA sequence: TGTGCCAGCGGGCAGACGAACACCGGGGAGCTGTTTTTT.

The rearrangement joins TRBV21-1 to TRBJ2-4; no DNA check was done on the table's D call, TRBD2. TRBV21-1 is a listed pseudogene. This CDR3 comprises 13 residues. The CDR3 loop reads CASSRGLENIQYF. The CDR3 bases are TGTGCCAGCAGCAGGGGACTAGAAAACATTCAGTACTTC.

The chain recombines TRBV11-1 with TRBJ2-1; 11 nucleotides match TRBD1. The V gene's germline CDR1 is SGHAT and CDR2 FQDESV (reference sequence). There are 18 residues in the CDR3. With 6 bases clipped from V and 6 bases from J, the junction kept 16 bases outside the gene matches. The CDR3 DNA reads as TGTGCCAGCAGTTCTCGGGCGGGACAGGGGGACAGGGGCAATGAGCAGTTCTTC. As protein: CASSSRAGQGDRGNEQFF.

The chain joins TRBV11-2 to TRBJ2-3; 8 nucleotides line up with TRBD2. The CDR3 consists of 16 residues. V trimming: 3 bases; J trimming: 4 bases; junction bases outside the gene matches: 9. CDR1 and CDR2 (germline): SGHAT, FQNNGV. The CDR3: CASSLGLAGLSDTQYF. Written as DNA, the CDR3 is TGTGCCAGCAGCTTGGGTCTAGCGGGTCTGTCAGATACGCAGTATTTT.